A single sample is the source of the 31 T cell receptor beta chains below, sequenced in a study of shared clonotypes between healthy human individuals. Sequenced by immunoSEQ multiplex PCR; TCRdb stores in-frame clones only, minus some. The sample lists some 1.4 million clones, around 95% seen once, with 1.2% in the top ten. Input material: naive CD4+ T cells sorted from blood. The subset is: CD45RA+ positively selected. These receptors all stem from a young man in good health.

This chain connects TRBV10-1 to TRBJ2-5, with D possibly matching TRBD1 (5 bases). The V end was cut by 0 bases, the J end by 10 bases, with 18 bases between. This CDR3 comprises 15 residues. CDR1 and CDR2 from the germline V gene are WNHNN and SYGVQD (reference sequence). In DNA, the CDR3 is TGCGCCAGCAGTGAGTCGACGATGTGGGGCCTGCACCAGTACTTC. Translating it yields CASSESTMWGLHQYF.

The genes are TRBV6-5 and TRBJ2-3, with D perhaps assigned TRBD1 or TRBD2 (5 bases each). The CDR3 length is 14 residues. Between the trimmed V and J ends, which lost 2 bases and 6 bases, there was a span of 12 bases. CDR1 is MNHEY and CDR2 is SVGAGI in the germline V gene. CDR3 in DNA: TGTGCCAGCAGTTACGAGCCCGGGGCCGATACGCAGTATTTT. Its protein is CASSYEPGADTQYF.

The gene calls are TRBV5-1 and TRBJ2-1, with D uncertain. V lost 0 bases and J 3 bases, leaving 4 bases between the germline ends. Germline loops: CDR1 SGHRS, CDR2 YFSETQ. The CDR3 consists of 13 residues. The CDR3, as DNA: TGCGCCAGCAGCTTGGTAGGCTACAATGAGCAGTTCTTC. This translates into CASSLVGYNEQFF.

The rearrangement uses TRBV11-3 and TRBJ1-5, with TRBD1 as a possible D gene (5 bases). Germline V CDR1 and CDR2: SGHNT, YENEEA. This CDR3 region has 16 residues. V lost 0 bases and J 7 bases, leaving 16 bases between the germline ends. CDR3 protein: CASSLERRWGRQPQHF. CDR3 nucleotides: TGTGCCAGCAGCTTAGAGAGACGCTGGGGACGACAGCCCCAGCATTTT.

The chain combines TRBV11-2 with TRBJ2-7; D may be TRBD2 (5 bases). The V end was cut by 1 base, the J end by 2 bases, with 6 bases between. CDR3 length equals 13 residues. Germline V gene data show CDR1 as SGHAT and CDR2 as FQNNGV. In DNA form, the CDR3 reads TGTGCCAGCAGCTTAGTACTAGCCTACGAGCAGTACTTC. Residues: CASSLVLAYEQYF.

This clone appeared a single time. The chain is built from TRBV28 and TRBJ2-7; 9 bases agree with TRBD2. The CDR3 sequence is 19 residues long. The V gene's germline CDR1 is MDHEN and CDR2 SYDVKM. V lost 7 bases, J lost 2 bases, and 21 bases stayed unmatched. CDR3 in DNA: TGTGCCAGCACCGATTCAGCGGGGGGCCAACGAGGGAACCCCTACGAGCAGTACTTC. Translating gives CASTDSAGGQRGNPYEQYF. Complete variable domain (other parts from reference TRBV28 and TRBJ2-7): DVKVTQSSRYLVKRTGEKVFLECVQDMDHENMFWYRQDPGLGLRLIYFSYDVKMKEKGDIPEGYSVSREKKERFSLILESASTNQTSMYLCASTDSAGGQRGNPYEQYFGPGTRLTVT.

The chain links TRBV28 to TRBJ1-2; D is perhaps TRBD1 (6 bases). The CDR3 runs to 14 residues. Germline loops: CDR1 MDHEN, CDR2 SYDVKM. V was pared by 7 bases and J by 6 bases, with 18 bases between. CDR3 coding DNA: TGTGCCAGCATTCCGGGACAAGGAGGGGATGGCTACACCTTC. The encoded protein is CASIPGQGGDGYTF.

This clone was recorded only once. V and J are TRBV10-2 and TRBJ2-6; no firm D call. The germline V gene encodes CDR1 WSHSY and CDR2 SAAADI. This CDR3 has 16 amino acids. V dropped 2 bases and J dropped 0 bases, with 8 bases sitting between them. The CDR3 region is CASSEGRHSGANVLTF. CDR3 sequence (DNA): TGCGCCAGCAGTGAGGGCCGTCACTCTGGGGCCAACGTCCTGACTTTC.

This chain connects TRBV18 to TRBJ2-7; 12 positions match TRBD1. Unmatched junction bases numbered 14, after V lost 3 bases and J lost 5 bases. The CDR3 contains 18 residues. Per the germline V gene, CDR1 is KGHSH and CDR2 is LQKENI. The CDR3 DNA sequence: TGTGCCAGCTCACCTTTTGGGACAGGGGGCGCAGGTAGGAACGAGCAGTACTTC. This gives the protein CASSPFGTGGAGRNEQYF.

The V call is TRBV7-9, the J call TRBJ2-2; no definite D call. V lost 4 bases and J lost 5, with 11 bases in between. The CDR3 has 14 amino acids. From germline, CDR1 is SEHNR and CDR2 FQNEAQ (reference sequence). This CDR3 reads CASSSVLGTGELFF. Written as DNA, the CDR3 is TGTGCCAGCAGCTCTGTACTCGGGACCGGGGAGCTGTTTTTT.

The chain links TRBV2 to TRBJ2-1; 7 bases align to TRBD1. J gave up 2 bases and V 6 bases, and 4 bases lay outside the gene matches. This CDR3 region has 14 residues. Germline lookup yields CDR1 SNHLY and CDR2 FYNNEI. The CDR3 loop is CASRGQRTYNEQFF. For the CDR3, the DNA is TGTGCCAGCAGGGGACAGAGAACCTACAATGAGCAGTTCTTC.

The chain recombines TRBV10-3 with TRBJ1-2; the match to TRBD1 covers 10 bases. The length of the CDR3 is 17 residues. Losses at the gene ends were 5 bases for V and 4 bases for J; bases not matched to a gene: 13. Germline CDR1 ENHRY, CDR2 SYGVKD. Written as DNA, the CDR3 is TGTGCCATCAGTCCTATCCGGGACAGGGGATCTACCTATGGCTACACCTTC. Residues: CAISPIRDRGSTYGYTF.

V is TRBV29-1 and J is TRBJ2-3, with D possibly TRBD1 on 6 matching bases. The CDR3 is 11 residues long. CDR1 SQVTM and CDR2 ANQGSEA come from the germline V gene. The V end was cut by 7 bases, the J end by 1 base, with 6 bases between. The CDR3 protein is CSAGGTDTQYF. The DNA of the CDR3 is TGCAGCGCAGGGGGCACAGATACGCAGTATTTT.

The V call is TRBV4-3, the J call TRBJ2-6; TRBD2 agrees at 7 bases. The CDR3 length is 21 residues. The ends lost 0 bases at V and 0 bases at J; junction bases unmatched: 14. Germline loops: CDR1 LGHNA, CDR2 YSLEER. CDR3 protein: CASSQDFLREQLNSGANVLTF. DNA of the CDR3: TGCGCCAGCAGCCAAGATTTTTTGCGGGAGCAACTAAACTCTGGGGCCAACGTCCTGACTTTC.

This rearrangement joins TRBV5-1 to TRBJ1-1; D is unclear. The CDR3 contains 15 residues. V was cut by 0 bases and J by 5 bases, with 14 bases left in between. From germline, CDR1 is SGHRS and CDR2 YFSETQ. The CDR3 DNA is TGCGCCAGCAGCTTGGAGATAGGCCTAAAGACTGAAGCTTTCTTT. It translates to CASSLEIGLKTEAFF.

The CDR3 nucleotides are TGTGCCAGCAGCCCCCTTGGGCTAGCGGGAACAGATACGCAGTATTTT. This codes for CASSPLGLAGTDTQYF. The V and J genes are TRBV5-5 and TRBJ2-3; 9 nucleotides line up with TRBD2. The CDR3 runs to 16 residues. With 4 bases clipped from V and 3 bases from J, the junction kept 9 bases outside the gene matches. CDR1 is SGHKS and CDR2 is YYEKEE in the germline V gene (reference sequence).

V usage is TRBV7-3 and J usage is TRBJ2-1; D gene uncertain. This CDR3 is 13 amino acids long. V gave up 1 base and J gave up 7 bases, with 8 bases separating them. Germline lookup yields CDR1 SGHTA and CDR2 FQGTGA. CDR3 protein: CASSLSSKNEQFF. CDR3 nucleotide sequence: TGTGCCAGCAGCTTAAGTTCCAAGAATGAGCAGTTCTTC.

J is TRBJ2-7 and V is TRBV28; the D is unclear. Trimming pared 8 bases from V and 0 bases from J, leaving 8 bases between. This CDR3 is built from 12 residues. The germline V gene has CDR1 MDHEN and CDR2 SYDVKM. CDR3 sequence reads: CASAWSSYEQYF. The DNA for the CDR3 is TGTGCCAGCGCGTGGAGCTCCTACGAGCAGTACTTC.

This rearrangement joins TRBV2 to TRBJ1-5, with 12 bases matching TRBD1. J was trimmed by 0 bases and V by 6 bases; bases with no gene match: 9. CDR1 SNHLY and CDR2 FYNNEI come from the germline V gene. This CDR3 region has 18 residues. CDR3 protein: CASRAGTGGKGSNQPQHF. CDR3 nucleotides: TGTGCCAGCAGGGCCGGGACAGGGGGCAAGGGTAGCAATCAGCCCCAGCATTTT.

The CDR3 DNA reads as TGTGCCAGCAGTTCCCATTTGCGGCCCTCCTACGAGCAGTACTTC. It yields the protein CASSSHLRPSYEQYF. The chain recombines TRBV6-5 with TRBJ2-7; unclear D gene. With 4 bases removed from V and 0 bases from J, the gap between germline ends came to 13 bases. Germline assignment: CDR1 MNHEY and CDR2 SVGAGI. This CDR3 has 15 amino acids.

The CDR3 DNA sequence: TGTGCCAGCAGCGTAGGAGGGGGCAGGAGCACAGATACGCAGTATTTT. Translation: CASSVGGGRSTDTQYF. V is TRBV9 and J is TRBJ2-3, with 7 bases identical to TRBD1. CDR1 SGDLS and CDR2 YYNGEE come from the germline V gene. This CDR3 contains 16 residues. After removal of 0 bases from V and 0 bases from J, the junction contained 4 bases not matched to a gene.

This clone was observed once. The chain links TRBV5-1 to TRBJ2-7; 9 bases agree with TRBD1. The CDR3 has 15 amino acids. The V gene's germline CDR1 is SGHRS and CDR2 YFSETQ. Trimming removed 4 bases from V and 0 bases from J; junction bases left unmatched: 5. DNA of the CDR3: TGCGCCAGCAGCACCGGGACAGGGAGCTCCTACGAGCAGTACTTC. Encoded protein: CASSTGTGSSYEQYF.

The chain joins TRBV5-1 to TRBJ1-3; D is ambiguous. Germline V gives CDR1 SGHRS, CDR2 YFSETQ. The germline V and J ends were trimmed by 5 bases and 1 base, with 10 bases remaining between them. The CDR3 is 14 residues long. For the CDR3, the DNA is TGCGCCAGCAGTGGTGGCCAGTCTGGAAACACCATATATTTT. Translated: CASSGGQSGNTIYF. The variable domain in full, with the rest retrieved from reference TRBV5-1 and TRBJ1-3, is KAGVTQTPRYLIKTRGQQVTLSCSPISGHRSVSWYQQTPGQGLQFLFEYFSETQRNKGNFPGRFSGRQFSNSRSEMNVSTLELGDSALYLCASSGGQSGNTIYFGEGSWLTVV.

This chain joins TRBV20-1 and TRBJ2-1; TRBD2 might be the D (5 bases). The germline V gene has CDR1 DFQATT and CDR2 SNEGSKA (reference sequence). CDR3 length equals 11 residues. V was pared by 1 base and J by 14 bases, with 12 bases between. The CDR3 sequence is CSARAPSKEFF. The CDR3 nucleotides read TGCAGTGCTAGAGCTCCTAGCAAGGAGTTCTTC.

The CDR3, as DNA: TGTGCCAGCTCACCCCCGGGATCCCAAAGGGAGACCCAGTACTTC. It yields the protein CASSPPGSQRETQYF. The chain uses TRBV18 and TRBJ2-5; the D gene is possibly TRBD2 (5 bases). From germline, CDR1 is KGHSH and CDR2 LQKENI. V was cut by 3 bases and J by 5 bases, with 16 bases left in between. The length of the CDR3 is 15 residues.

The chain combines TRBV2 with TRBJ1-5; D might be TRBD1 (5 bases). This CDR3 has 15 amino acids. Germline V lookup: CDR1 SNHLY, CDR2 FYNNEI. V lost 4 bases to trimming and J lost 7 bases, with 17 bases between them. The CDR3 coding sequence is TGTGCCAGCAGTGTATCGATCCAGGGAGGGCAGCCCCAGCATTTT. It yields the protein CASSVSIQGGQPQHF.

The J gene is TRBJ1-2, the V gene TRBV9, with D perhaps matching TRBD1 (6 bases). Germline CDR1 SGDLS, CDR2 YYNGEE. The CDR3 is made up of 15 amino acids. Trimming removed 0 bases from V and 4 bases from J, with 13 bases in between. CDR3 in amino acids: CASSVAGASSYGYTF. The CDR3 region has the DNA TGTGCCAGCAGCGTAGCGGGGGCGTCTTCCTATGGCTACACCTTC.

For this clone: Other DNA sequences from this sample encode an identical CDR3 as well. The chain carries TRBV20-1 and TRBJ2-7; D is ambiguous. Trimming left V 0 bases short and J 4 bases short, with 4 bases between. Per germline, CDR1 DFQATT and CDR2 SNEGSKA (reference sequence). This CDR3 comprises 11 residues. Here the CDR3 reads CSARDGYEQYF. CDR3 nucleotides: TGCAGTGCTAGAGATGGTTACGAGCAGTACTTC.

This rearrangement joins TRBV11-2 to TRBJ1-1; D is possibly TRBD1 (6 bases). The CDR3 length is 14 residues. The V end lost 5 bases, the J end lost 3 bases, and 13 bases lay between the germline ends. Germline loops: CDR1 SGHAT, CDR2 FQNNGV. Here the CDR3 reads CASSHRGGHTEAFF. The CDR3 coding sequence is TGTGCCAGCAGCCACAGAGGGGGACACACTGAAGCTTTCTTT. The full variable domain, its missing parts supplied by reference TRBV11-2 and TRBJ1-1, is EAGVAQSPRYKIIEKRQSVAFWCNPISGHATLYWYQQILGQGPKLLIQFQNNGVVDDSQLPKDRFSAERLKGVDSTLKIQPAKLEDSAVYLCASSHRGGHTEAFFGQGTRLTVV.

The J gene is TRBJ2-2, the V gene TRBV6-6; D might be TRBD1 (6 bases). V lost 8 bases and J lost 0, with 13 bases in between. The length of the CDR3 is 15 residues. Germline V lookup: CDR1 MNHNY, CDR2 SVGAGI (reference sequence). For the CDR3, the DNA is TGTGCCAGCCGGTGGGGACATCCGAACACCGGGGAGCTGTTTTTT. It is translated as CASRWGHPNTGELFF.

CDR3 sequence reads: CASSATVNTEAFF. The CDR3, as DNA: TGTGCCAGCAGCGCAACAGTTAACACTGAAGCTTTCTTT. This rearrangement joins TRBV5-4 to TRBJ1-1; no clear D gene. The CDR3 length is 13 residues. Germline V CDR1 and CDR2: SGHNT, YYREEE (reference sequence). Trimming left V 4 bases short and J 2 bases short, with 9 bases between.